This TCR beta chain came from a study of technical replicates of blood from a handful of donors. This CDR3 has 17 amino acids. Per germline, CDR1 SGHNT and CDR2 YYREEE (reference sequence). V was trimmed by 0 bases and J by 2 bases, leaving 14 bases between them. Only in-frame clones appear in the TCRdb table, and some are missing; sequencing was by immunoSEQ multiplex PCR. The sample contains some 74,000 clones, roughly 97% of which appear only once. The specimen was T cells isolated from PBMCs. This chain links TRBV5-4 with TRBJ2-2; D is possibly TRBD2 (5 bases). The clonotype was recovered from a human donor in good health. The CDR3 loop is CASSLAPEGVNTGELFF. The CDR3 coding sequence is TGTGCCAGCAGCTTGGCTCCCGAGGGCGTTAACACCGGGGAGCTGTTTTTT.